The sequence of this T cell receptor beta chain was determined in a study of blood T cells in healthy people across ages. The V segment lost 6 bases and the J segment 0 bases; nucleotides outside the gene matches: 9. CDR1 KGHSH and CDR2 LQKENI come from the germline V gene. This CDR3 is 16 amino acids long. This clonotype was recorded a few times. Primers used in a second PCR of about 7 to 11 cycles were a sample-barcoded 5' primer and a J-beta primer mix. TCRdb re-analysed the 5' RACE reads in MiXCR, keeping a single row per CDR3 protein. Here the sample spans about 1.7 million distinct CDR3 sequences, under 30% being singletons.

The source is a woman between 25 and 40 years old in good health. V and J are TRBV18 and TRBJ2-3; 7 bases match TRBD2. The source material was blood. CDR3 nucleotide sequence: TGTGCCAGCTCCCTCCTGAGCGGGGCTAGCACAGATACGCAGTATTTT. It codes for CASSLLSGASTDTQYF.